Presented here are 32 T cell receptor beta chains from one specimen sequenced in a study of spatial heterogeneity in lung cancer. Noted time point: sample taken at primary tumor resection. Tumor, nontumor lung or frozen PBMC supplied whole RNA that was sequenced unsorted. TCRdb ran MiXCR on the 5' RACE reads and lists one entry per CDR3 protein. The sample carries more than 75,000 distinct CDR3 sequences, approximately 12% recorded once. Sequenced material: PBMCs, taken at surgery. These receptors came from a male donor with early-stage non-small cell lung cancer.

This clonotype was seen many times. The chain is built from TRBV6-1 and TRBJ2-7, with TRBD2 as a possible D gene (5 bases). From germline, CDR1 is MNHNS and CDR2 SASEGT. Deletions cut 4 bases from V and 7 bases from J, with 26 bases between. There are 17 residues in the CDR3. The CDR3 sequence is CASSGQQSTVISGEQYF. The CDR3 DNA reads as TGTGCCAGCAGTGGACAACAGTCCACAGTTATTTCGGGGGAGCAGTACTTC.

This clonotype was seen only a few times. The gene calls are TRBV5-1 and TRBJ2-2; no definite D call. Trimming cost V 3 bases and J 4 bases, with 7 bases left between them. Germline assignment: CDR1 SGHRS and CDR2 YFSETQ. There are 13 residues in the CDR3. The CDR3 reads CASSWDFTGELFF. CDR3 nucleotides: TGCGCCAGCAGCTGGGATTTCACCGGGGAGCTGTTTTTT.

The genes are TRBV19 and TRBJ2-2, with TRBD1 as a possible D gene (6 bases). Germline CDR1 is LNHDA and CDR2 is SQIVND (reference sequence). V was trimmed by 10 bases and J by 3 bases, leaving 12 bases between them. The CDR3 is 13 residues long. The CDR3 DNA sequence: TGTGCCACCTCCACAGGGCACACCGGGGAGCTGTTTTTT. Its translation is CATSTGHTGELFF.

This chain uses TRBV5-1 with TRBJ2-7; D is possibly TRBD2 (6 bases). This CDR3 contains 16 residues. Trimming removed 0 bases from V and 3 bases from J, with 16 bases in between. Germline V lookup: CDR1 SGHRS, CDR2 YFSETQ. The CDR3 DNA follows: TGCGCCAGCAGCTTGGGAGCAGCGGGTCTCTTCTACGAGCAGTACTTC. Translated, it gives CASSLGAAGLFYEQYF.

This chain uses TRBV20-1 with TRBJ2-1; TRBD2 aligns across 14 bases. J was trimmed by 8 bases and V by 6 bases; bases with no gene match: 3. The CDR3 loop spans 13 amino acids. The germline V gene encodes CDR1 DFQATT and CDR2 SNEGSKA (reference sequence). The CDR3 nucleotides are TGCAGTGCAGGGACTAGCGGGAGAGATGAGCAGTTCTTC. Translation: CSAGTSGRDEQFF.

There are a few counts of this clonotype. The chain is built from TRBV19 and TRBJ1-5; a weak D match, TRBD1 (5 bases). Deletions cut 5 bases from V and 1 base from J, with 21 bases between. Germline lookup yields CDR1 LNHDA and CDR2 SQIVND (reference sequence). This CDR3 has 18 residues. The CDR3 here is CASSPYARGGRSNQPQHF. The DNA of the CDR3 is TGTGCCAGTAGTCCCTATGCACGGGGGGGAAGAAGCAATCAGCCCCAGCATTTT.

This rearrangement joins TRBV29-1 to TRBJ2-3; TRBD1 agrees at 7 bases. The V and J ends lost 6 bases and 14 bases, in that order; junction bases with no gene match: 14. CDR3 size: 12 residues. The germline V gene has CDR1 SQVTM and CDR2 ANQGSEA. CDR3 DNA: TGCAGCGTAAACCTTGGGACAGAGATAATGTATTTT. Amino acids: CSVNLGTEIMYF.

The V gene is TRBV4-1, the J gene TRBJ2-5; 14 bases are a match to TRBD2. The germline CDR1 and CDR2 sequences are MGHRA and YSYEKL. This CDR3 comprises 19 residues. J was trimmed by 0 bases and V by 2 bases; bases with no gene match: 8. In DNA form, the CDR3 reads TGCGCCAGCAGCCAATCGGGACTAGCGGGGGCCTCGTACCAAGAGACCCAGTACTTC. Translation: CASSQSGLAGASYQETQYF.

The chain employs TRBV6-1 and TRBJ1-6; 7 positions agree with TRBD1. V lost 6 bases, J lost 6 bases, and 2 bases stayed unmatched. Per germline, CDR1 MNHNS and CDR2 SASEGT. CDR3 size: 13 residues. In DNA form, the CDR3 reads TGTGCCAGCAGGCGGGACAGTAATTCACCCCTCCACTTT. Its protein is CASRRDSNSPLHF.

This clonotype was counted a few times. The chain employs TRBV12-3 or TRBV12-4 and TRBJ2-3, with TRBD2 matching 14 bases. V gave up 6 bases and J gave up 6 bases; unmatched junction bases: 8. The CDR3 length is 16 residues. The CDR3 protein is CASSRGTSGSRDTQYF. The CDR3 nucleotides are TGTGCCAGCAGCAGAGGGACTAGCGGGAGTAGGGATACGCAGTATTTT.

This clonotype showed up just once. V and J are TRBV29-1 and TRBJ2-4; 9 nucleotides line up with TRBD1. The CDR3 covers 15 residues. The J segment lost 6 bases and the V segment lost 1 base, leaving 7 bases of the junction unmatched. In germline, CDR1 is SQVTM, CDR2 ANQGSEA. The CDR3: CSVEGLQGARNIQYF. CDR3 in DNA: TGCAGCGTTGAAGGCCTACAGGGGGCTCGAAACATTCAGTACTTC.

This clonotype was picked up many times. The chain combines TRBV5-1 with TRBJ2-5, with D possibly being TRBD1 or TRBD2 (5 bases each). CDR1 is SGHRS, CDR2 YFSETQ, per germline. The ends were cut back, 4 bases at V and 1 base at J, with 14 bases in the middle. The CDR3 sequence is 15 residues long. This chain's CDR3 is CASSAGTHGQETQYF. The CDR3 region has the DNA TGCGCCAGCAGCGCCGGGACCCATGGCCAAGAGACCCAGTACTTC.

This clonotype has ten or more counts. The V gene is TRBV7-9, the J gene TRBJ1-6; D is uncertain. Germline values: CDR1 SEHNR, CDR2 FQNEAQ (reference sequence). This CDR3 is 12 amino acids long. The ends were cut back, 7 bases at V and 7 bases at J, with 8 bases in the middle. The CDR3 coding sequence is TGTGCCAGCACCCTAGGCAATTCACCCCTCCACTTT. Residues: CASTLGNSPLHF.

This rearrangement joins TRBV3-1 to TRBJ2-1; 7 bases fit TRBD2. Trimming at V came to 0 bases and at J to 1 base, leaving 6 bases not matched to a gene. The CDR3 consists of 17 residues. Germline V gene lookup returns CDR1 LGHDT and CDR2 YNNKEL (reference sequence). CDR3 residues: CASSQDLSRESYNEQFF. As DNA, the CDR3 is TGTGCCAGCAGCCAAGATCTCTCGCGGGAGTCCTACAATGAGCAGTTCTTC.

The rearrangement joins TRBV2 to TRBJ2-1; 9 nucleotides agree with TRBD1. The J segment lost 8 bases and the V segment lost 6 bases, leaving 14 bases of the junction unmatched. Looked up from germline, CDR1 is SNHLY and CDR2 is FYNNEI. This CDR3 has 16 amino acids. CDR3 loop: CASSSWGTGNVDEQFF. The CDR3 DNA sequence: TGTGCCAGCAGCTCCTGGGGGACAGGGAACGTCGATGAGCAGTTCTTC. The full variable domain, with the rest looked up from reference TRBV2 and TRBJ2-1, is EPEVTQTPSHQVTQMGQEVILRCVPISNHLYFYWYRQILGQKVEFLVSFYNNEISEKSEIFDDQFSVERPDGSNFTLKIRSTKLEDSAMYFCASSSWGTGNVDEQFFGPGTRLTVL.

The chain employs TRBV6-1 and TRBJ2-5; D is possibly TRBD1 or TRBD2 (5 bases each). CDR3 length: 14 residues. V lost 2 bases and J lost 5, with 12 bases in between. Germline V lookup: CDR1 MNHNS, CDR2 SASEGT. The CDR3, as DNA: TGTGCCAGCAGTGAACGAGGGGCGTTTGAGACCCAGTACTTC. Its protein is CASSERGAFETQYF.

This clonotype was seen a handful of times. The V gene is TRBV10-3, the J gene TRBJ1-1, with D possibly TRBD1 on 6 matching bases. CDR3 length: 15 residues. CDR1 is ENHRY and CDR2 is SYGVKD in the germline V gene. The V end lost 0 bases, the J end lost 6 bases, and 14 bases lay between the germline ends. CDR3 nucleotide sequence: TGTGCCATCAGTGAGTCGCCGGGGGCGAGGGCTGAAGCTTTCTTT. Amino acids: CAISESPGARAEAFF.

Many counts were recorded for this clonotype. V gene TRBV9 combines with J gene TRBJ1-3; D uncertain. V shed 0 bases and J shed 2 bases, with 9 bases lying between them. From germline, CDR1 is SGDLS and CDR2 YYNGEE. The CDR3 sequence is 15 residues long. The CDR3 nucleotides read TGTGCCAGCAGCGTAGTCCCAACGCCTGGAAACACCATATATTTT. It yields the protein CASSVVPTPGNTIYF.

This clonotype showed up just a few times. This chain links TRBV24-1 with TRBJ2-1, with unresolved D. Trimming took 7 bases from V and 6 from J, leaving 9 bases between them. The CDR3 loop spans 12 amino acids. CDR1 is KGHDR and CDR2 is SFDVKD in the germline V gene. DNA for the CDR3: TGTGCCACCAGCGGCGGTAGCAATGAGCAGTTCTTC. Protein product: CATSGGSNEQFF.

This clonotype was detected only a few times. The chain couples TRBV24-1 to TRBJ1-5, with a possible D match to TRBD1 (6 bases). CDR3 length: 12 amino acids. Between the trimmed V and J ends, which lost 6 bases and 5 bases, there was a span of 7 bases. Germline V gene data show CDR1 as KGHDR and CDR2 as SFDVKD. CDR3 in amino acids: CATSKGDQPQHF. The CDR3 DNA follows: TGTGCCACCAGTAAGGGGGATCAGCCCCAGCATTTT.

This clonotype was counted between two and nine times. This rearrangement joins TRBV6-1 to TRBJ2-5; 14 bases align to TRBD2. CDR3 length: 15 amino acids. V gave up 7 bases and J gave up 3 bases; unmatched junction bases: 4. Looked up from germline, CDR1 is MNHNS and CDR2 is SASEGT. The CDR3 DNA is TGTGCCAGCATTTCGGGACTAGCGGGAGAAGAGACCCAGTACTTC. This sequence encodes CASISGLAGEETQYF.

This chain links TRBV20-1 with TRBJ2-7, with TRBD1 identical over 8 bases. Germline CDR1 and CDR2: DFQATT and SNEGSKA (reference sequence). The trim removed 5 bases at V and 4 bases at J, leaving 7 bases unmatched. This CDR3 is built from 13 residues. CDR3 sequence: CSAAGTGLYEQYF. The CDR3 bases are TGCAGTGCTGCCGGGACAGGACTTTACGAGCAGTACTTC.

Comments on this clonotype: This may be a read error, as it is one base from a much larger clone. The chain couples TRBV7-6 to TRBJ1-1; no clear D gene. With 1 base removed from V and 0 bases from J, the gap between germline ends came to 15 bases. The CDR3 is made up of 17 amino acids. Germline V gene sequence: CDR1 SGHVS, CDR2 FNYEAQ. The CDR3 loop reads CASSLGSVANMNTEAFF. The CDR3 DNA reads TGTGCCAGCAGCTTAGGCTCGGTCGCGAACATGAACACTGAAGCTTTCTTT.

Note on this clonotype: It may be a read error: a sequence one base away is much more abundant. The V call is TRBV10-3, the J call TRBJ1-1; D unclear. Germline V gives CDR1 ENHRY, CDR2 SYGVKD. Trimming took 7 bases from V and 3 from J, leaving 18 bases between them. The CDR3 sequence is 15 residues long. The CDR3 bases are TGTGCCATCAAAGAGGTCCCGGGGTCGGACACTGAAGCTTTCTTT. Translating it yields CAIKEVPGSDTEAFF.

This clonotype ranks as medium-sized (0.01 to 0.1%). The genes are TRBV6-1 and TRBJ1-6, with 9 bases fitting TRBD1. CDR3 length: 16 amino acids. V was clipped by 8 bases and J by 9 bases; unmatched bases: 14. Germline V gene data show CDR1 as MNHNS and CDR2 as SASEGT. The CDR3 is CASGFRGQGVRSPLHF. Written as DNA, the CDR3 is TGTGCCAGCGGATTCCGGGGACAGGGTGTACGTTCACCCCTCCACTTT.

This clonotype was recorded a few times. The rearrangement joins TRBV5-4 to TRBJ1-1; D call uncertain. The germline CDR1 and CDR2 sequences are SGHNT and YYREEE (reference sequence). Trimming removed 0 bases at V and 1 base at J, with 7 bases between. The CDR3 runs to 14 residues. The CDR3 DNA reads as TGTGCCAGCAGCTTGGATGCAGGGAACACTGAAGCTTTCTTT. Its translation is CASSLDAGNTEAFF.

This clonotype was observed many times. The chain is built from TRBV20-1 and TRBJ1-1; D remains ambiguous. The CDR3 totals 14 residues. From germline, CDR1 is DFQATT and CDR2 SNEGSKA (reference sequence). V lost 6 bases to trimming and J lost 4 bases, with 18 bases between them. The CDR3 spells CSALGYGAGTEAFF. CDR3 sequence (DNA): TGCAGTGCGTTGGGATACGGTGCCGGCACTGAAGCTTTCTTT.

The V and J genes are TRBV27 and TRBJ1-1; TRBD1 might be the D (6 bases). V lost 5 bases and J lost 6, with 16 bases in between. The CDR3 loop spans 14 amino acids. Germline loops: CDR1 MNHEY, CDR2 SMNVEV (reference sequence). The CDR3 DNA sequence: TGTGCCAGCAGTCTCCAGGCAGGGGCACCTGAAGCTTTCTTT. The encoded protein is CASSLQAGAPEAFF.

This clonotype showed up just a few times. The chain carries TRBV7-9 and TRBJ2-5; 12 nucleotides align to TRBD1. The CDR3 consists of 16 residues. Germline CDR1 reads SEHNR; CDR2 reads FQNEAQ (reference sequence). Trimming removed 4 bases from V and 5 bases from J; junction bases left unmatched: 8. As DNA, the CDR3 is TGTGCCAGCAGCTCGCCGGGACAGGGGGCCAGGGAGACCCAGTACTTC. Amino acid sequence: CASSSPGQGARETQYF.

The rearrangement uses TRBV19 and TRBJ2-1, with 13 nucleotides matching TRBD2. The CDR3 runs 17 residues. Germline CDR1 is LNHDA and CDR2 is SQIVND (reference sequence). V shed 6 bases and J 3 bases; nucleotides not matched to a gene: 8. The CDR3 nucleotides are TGTGCCAGTAGCGGACTAGCGGGGGATGTTAACTACAATGAGCAGTTCTTC. Residues: CASSGLAGDVNYNEQFF.

In this sample, this clonotype turned up a few times. V and J are TRBV2 and TRBJ2-2; 7 nucleotides line up with TRBD1. In germline, CDR1 is SNHLY, CDR2 FYNNEI. The CDR3 is 13 amino acids. V gave up 6 bases and J gave up 4 bases; unmatched junction bases: 2. The CDR3 region has the DNA TGTGCCAGCAGGACAGGGCCCACCGGGGAGCTGTTTTTT. It encodes CASRTGPTGELFF.

The gene calls are TRBV12-5 and TRBJ2-1, with D possibly being TRBD1 (5 bases). Between the trimmed V and J ends, which lost 7 bases and 6 bases, there was a span of 7 bases. This CDR3 is 11 amino acids long. Germline V gene data show CDR1 as LGHNT and CDR2 as FRNRAP. CDR3 sequence (DNA): TGTGCTAGTGTAAGGGGCAATGAGCAGTTCTTC. Its translation: CASVRGNEQFF.